These 17 T cell receptor beta chains were sequenced from one sample in a study of lung T cells in sarcoidosis with Löfgren's syndrome (dated by TCRdb to about 2017). Sequencing took place on an Illumina MiSeq. The public reads were reprocessed in TCRdb via fastp at Q25 and MiXCR, keeping in-frame beta chains. Rows merge per CDR3 protein into single entries with the most common DNA and genes. The sample data list roughly 63,000 distinct CDR3 sequences, and roughly 20% of these were observed just once. Clones ranked in the top ten supply less than 2.5% of the sample. Input material: CD4+ T cells from PBMCs. The receptors come from a human donor with sarcoidosis (Löfgren's syndrome or another form), or a control subject (not recorded which).

At least ten counts were recorded for this clonotype. The rearrangement links TRBV27 to TRBJ2-1; 9 bases are a match to TRBD2. Trimming took 3 bases from V and 4 from J; bases not matched to a gene: 4. This CDR3 has 15 residues. The germline V gene encodes CDR1 MNHEY and CDR2 SMNVEV (reference sequence). The DNA for the CDR3 is TGTGCCAGCAGTTTTAGCGGGAGAACTTACAATGAGCAGTTCTTC. Protein product: CASSFSGRTYNEQFF.

A word on this clonotype: A much larger clone differs by one base, so this may be a read error. The chain uses TRBV20-1 and TRBJ1-5, with a possible D match to TRBD1 (6 bases). CDR1 is DFQATT and CDR2 is SNEGSKA in the germline V gene (reference sequence). The CDR3 runs to 14 residues. The CDR3 DNA follows: TGCAGTGCTATCATAAGGGGGGGGAATCATCCCCAGCATTTT. Translating gives CSAIIRGGNHPQHF.

This clonotype was detected ten times or more. The chain carries TRBV20-1 and TRBJ1-1, with 9 bases fitting TRBD1. The CDR3 contains 14 residues. CDR1 and CDR2 (germline): DFQATT, SNEGSKA (reference sequence). With 2 bases clipped from V and 5 bases from J, the junction kept 6 bases outside the gene matches. The CDR3 sequence: CSARQGGTGTEAFF. In nucleotides, the CDR3 is TGCAGTGCTAGACAAGGGGGGACAGGGACTGAAGCTTTCTTT.

The table lists this clonotype with a few counts. An end of the junction differs from the germline gene, which may be a read error. The chain has TRBV7-8 and TRBJ2-5, with 12 bases matching TRBD2. The CDR3 is 15 amino acids. Germline CDR1 SGHVS, CDR2 FQNEAQ. The CDR3 loop reads CASSLAGGVQETQYF. Here the CDR3 DNA reads TGTGCCAGCAGCCTAGCGGGGGGGGTCCAAGAGACCCAGTACTTC.

The gene calls are TRBV12-3 or TRBV12-4 and TRBJ1-4; D gene ambiguous. CDR3 size: 14 residues. V was clipped by 7 bases and J by 8 bases, with 17 bases between them. Here the CDR3 reads CASTLGLRSEKLFF. Written as DNA, the CDR3 is TGTGCCAGCACCCTCGGGCTCCGCTCGGAAAAACTGTTTTTT.

This chain links TRBV10-3 with TRBJ2-3; 16 nucleotides align to TRBD2. Germline V CDR1 and CDR2: ENHRY, SYGVKD. V lost 2 bases to trimming and J lost 1 base; unmatched junction nucleotides: 6. The CDR3 runs to 19 residues. As DNA, the CDR3 is TGTGCCATCAGTGAGACCGGGACTAGCGGGAGGGTGGGCACAGATACGCAGTATTTT. This codes for CAISETGTSGRVGTDTQYF.

The chain's CDR3 is CASSLRRAESNYGYTF. CDR3 sequence (DNA): TGTGCCAGCAGCTTGCGGAGGGCAGAGTCTAACTATGGCTACACCTTC. The chain is built from TRBV5-6 and TRBJ1-2, with D unresolved. CDR3 length: 16 residues. Germline V gene lookup returns CDR1 SGHDT and CDR2 YYEEEE. V shed 1 base and J shed 0 bases, with 13 bases lying between them.

J is TRBJ2-1 and V is TRBV28; TRBD1 matches at 7 bases. Germline lookup yields CDR1 MDHEN and CDR2 SYDVKM. The trim removed 6 bases at V and 8 bases at J, leaving 13 bases unmatched. This CDR3 is 15 amino acids long. The CDR3 here is CASSRPRTGADEQFF. CDR3 nucleotides: TGTGCCAGCAGCCGGCCAAGGACAGGAGCCGATGAGCAGTTCTTC. The complete variable domain, with remaining parts taken from reference TRBV28 and TRBJ2-1, reads DVKVTQSSRYLVKRTGEKVFLECVQDMDHENMFWYRQDPGLGLRLIYFSYDVKMKEKGDIPEGYSVSREKKERFSLILESASTNQTSMYLCASSRPRTGADEQFFGPGTRLTVL.

This clonotype was recorded at least ten times. The chain recombines TRBV20-1 with TRBJ2-7; possible D gene TRBD1, 6 bases. With 0 bases removed from V and 3 bases from J, the gap between germline ends came to 15 bases. Looked up from germline, CDR1 is DFQATT and CDR2 is SNEGSKA (reference sequence). CDR3 length equals 15 residues. The CDR3: CSARDPRTEIYEQYV. The CDR3 DNA is TGCAGTGCTAGAGATCCTCGGACAGAAATCTACGAGCAGTACGTC.

This clonotype was picked up many times. The CDR3 loop is CASSRLRNTQYF. CDR3 DNA sequence: TGTGCCAGCAGCCGTCTTAGAAATACGCAGTATTTT. The V gene is TRBV7-2, the J gene TRBJ2-3; no definite D call. This CDR3 is built from 12 residues. In germline, CDR1 is SGHTA, CDR2 FQGNSA. Trimming stripped 5 bases from V and 7 bases from J, with 10 bases between. Full variable domain (remainder filled in from reference TRBV7-2 and TRBJ2-3): GAGVSQSPSNKVTEKGKDVELRCDPISGHTALYWYRQSLGQGLEFLIYFQGNSAPDKSGLPSDRFSAERTGGSVSTLTIQRTQQEDSAVYLCASSRLRNTQYFGPGTRLTVL.

Points on this clonotype: With a much larger clone just one base away, this may be a read error. The chain combines TRBV7-2 with TRBJ2-1, with no clear D. The CDR3 spans 14 residues. Trimming pared 5 bases from V and 5 bases from J, leaving 13 bases between. Looked up from germline, CDR1 is SGHTA and CDR2 is FQGNSA. The CDR3 nucleotides are TGTGCCAGCAGCCTGAGACTTGCTAACAATGAGCAGTTCTTC. Its translation: CASSLRLANNEQFF.

The rearrangement links TRBV6-1 to TRBJ2-1; D is ambiguous. Trimming stripped 2 bases from V and 1 base from J, with 18 bases between. The CDR3 consists of 18 residues. Germline CDR1 is MNHNS and CDR2 is SASEGT. Here the CDR3 reads CASSERLRPRSSYNEQFF. The DNA for the CDR3 is TGTGCCAGCAGTGAACGGCTACGACCCAGGAGTTCCTACAATGAGCAGTTCTTC.

There are many counts of this clonotype. The rearrangement joins TRBV7-9 to TRBJ2-1; the D is unclear. Between the trimmed V and J ends, which lost 2 bases and 4 bases, there was a span of 18 bases. CDR3 size: 17 residues. Germline CDR1 and CDR2: SEHNR and FQNEAQ (reference sequence). The CDR3 DNA reads as TGTGCCAGCAGCTTAACAGCCCGATACCCAAATTACAATGAGCAGTTCTTC. Translated, it gives CASSLTARYPNYNEQFF. The entire variable domain, with the rest obtained from reference TRBV7-9 and TRBJ2-1, is as follows: DTGVSQNPRHKITKRGQNVTFRCDPISEHNRLYWYRQTLGQGPEFLTYFQNEAQLEKSRLLSDRFSAERPKGSFSTLEIQRTEQGDSAMYLCASSLTARYPNYNEQFFGPGTRLTVL.

Remarks on this clonotype: The germline gene is not matched at one end of the junction; a read error may be the cause. The chain combines TRBV18 with TRBJ2-5, with D unresolved. The CDR3 runs to 13 residues. The germline V gene encodes CDR1 KGHSH and CDR2 LQKENI. The CDR3 is CASSPFSSETQYF. DNA of the CDR3: TGCGCCAGCTCACCGTTTTCCTCCGAGACCCAGTACTTC.

The rearrangement uses TRBV9 and TRBJ2-3, with TRBD1 identical over 9 bases. The germline gives CDR1 SGDLS, CDR2 YYNGEE. The CDR3 runs 17 residues. J gave up 2 bases and V 3 bases, and 10 bases lay outside the gene matches. The CDR3 loop is CASSARDRDRDTDTQYF. CDR3 nucleotide sequence: TGTGCCAGCAGCGCACGAGACCGGGACAGGGACACAGATACGCAGTATTTT.

The chain carries TRBV29-1 and TRBJ2-2, with D maybe TRBD1 (6 bases). Trimming took off 4 bases at V and 5 bases at J, with 11 bases between the two ends. Germline loops: CDR1 SQVTM, CDR2 ANQGSEA. The CDR3 has 13 residues. CDR3 sequence (DNA): TGCAGCGTTGTCTACAGGGTTACCGGGGAGCTGTTTTTT. Encoded protein: CSVVYRVTGELFF.

This clonotype has more than one count but fewer than ten. The chain carries TRBV12-3 or TRBV12-4 and TRBJ2-5; the D gene is possibly TRBD2 (5 bases). Between the trimmed V and J ends, which lost 5 bases and 4 bases, there was a span of 14 bases. CDR3 size: 14 residues. CDR3 coding DNA: TGTGCCAGCAGTCCCCGGGGATGGGGAGAGACCCAGTACTTC. It is translated as CASSPRGWGETQYF.